The 28 T cell receptor beta chains reported below all come from one sample, sequenced in a study of regulatory and conventional T cells in RAG deficiency. Sequencing was performed with immunoSEQ multiplex PCR; in TCRdb, only in-frame clones are kept and a portion is missing. Of more than 9,000 clones listed, roughly 90% are singletons. Genomic DNA came from blood regulatory T cells gated CD4+ CD25-high CD127-low. The sample was also linked to a second study, of regulatory T cells. Turning to that study: Primers: 52 TRBV forward and 13 TRBJ reverse.

Material for sequencing was Tregs sorted from blood. The receptors derive from a human donor in good health.

The chain uses TRBV6-1 and TRBJ2-1, with a possible D match to TRBD2 (6 bases). Deletions cut 2 bases from V and 3 bases from J, with 11 bases between. CDR1 MNHNS and CDR2 SASEGT come from the germline V gene. The length of the CDR3 is 15 residues. The CDR3 DNA sequence: TGTGCCAGCAGTGAATTTGGGACTCGCTACAATGAGCAGTTCTTC. It encodes CASSEFGTRYNEQFF.

The rearrangement uses TRBV28 and TRBJ2-7, with a weak D call TRBD2 (6 bases). This CDR3 contains 12 residues. Trimming took off 8 bases at V and 3 bases at J, with 11 bases between the two ends. Germline CDR1 is MDHEN and CDR2 is SYDVKM. The CDR3: CASRHGGYEQYF. The CDR3, as DNA: TGTGCCAGCCGCCACGGGGGCTACGAGCAGTACTTC.

The chain is built from TRBV5-1 and TRBJ1-2, with D possibly being TRBD1 (5 bases). The CDR3 runs 18 residues. V dropped 2 bases and J dropped 4 bases, with 24 bases sitting between them. CDR1 and CDR2 from the germline V gene are SGHRS and YFSETQ. The CDR3 spells CASSFLGLPLGDLYGYTF. CDR3 nucleotides: TGCGCCAGCAGCTTCCTAGGCCTTCCTTTGGGGGACCTCTATGGCTACACCTTC.

The rearrangement links TRBV7-2 to TRBJ2-2; 8 bases fit TRBD1. With 3 bases clipped from V and 4 bases from J, the junction kept 7 bases outside the gene matches. Germline CDR1 reads SGHTA; CDR2 reads FQGNSA. The CDR3 sequence is 16 residues long. The CDR3 sequence is CASSFYRDRTTGELFF. CDR3 nucleotides: TGTGCCAGCAGCTTTTACCGGGACAGGACCACCGGGGAGCTGTTTTTT.

The chain is built from TRBV29-1 and TRBJ2-7, with D possibly matching TRBD1 (6 bases). V lost 6 bases and J 4 bases, leaving 16 bases between the germline ends. This CDR3 spans 13 amino acids. The germline V gene has CDR1 SQVTM and CDR2 ANQGSEA. The CDR3 DNA sequence: TGCAGCGTCAGGGGTACCTGGGAGTACGAGCAGTACTTC. It codes for CSVRGTWEYEQYF.

This chain connects TRBV6-1 to TRBJ1-2; possibly TRBD1 for D (5 bases). Germline V lookup: CDR1 MNHNS, CDR2 SASEGT. This CDR3 is built from 13 residues. Deletions cut 7 bases from V and 2 bases from J, with 11 bases between. The CDR3 region is CASTETVNYGYTF. CDR3 sequence (DNA): TGTGCCAGCACCGAGACAGTGAACTATGGCTACACCTTC.

The chain carries TRBV29-1 and TRBJ2-6; a possible D gene is TRBD2 (6 bases). V dropped 6 bases and J dropped 1 base, with 10 bases sitting between them. The CDR3 has 14 amino acids. Germline CDR1 and CDR2: SQVTM and ANQGSEA. Here the CDR3 reads CSVGGPSGANVLTF. The CDR3 nucleotides are TGCAGCGTCGGAGGGCCTTCTGGGGCCAACGTCCTGACTTTC.

V and J are TRBV28 and TRBJ2-4; D is perhaps TRBD1 (6 bases). Per the germline V gene, CDR1 is MDHEN and CDR2 is SYDVKM. V gave up 6 bases and J gave up 3 bases, with 9 bases separating them. CDR3 size: 13 residues. The DNA of the CDR3 is TGTGCCAGCAGGGACAGTAACAAAAACATTCAGTACTTC. It translates to CASRDSNKNIQYF. The variable domain in full, completed from reference TRBV28 and TRBJ2-4, reads DVKVTQSSRYLVKRTGEKVFLECVQDMDHENMFWYRQDPGLGLRLIYFSYDVKMKEKGDIPEGYSVSREKKERFSLILESASTNQTSMYLCASRDSNKNIQYFGAGTRLSVL.

The chain employs TRBV19 and TRBJ1-1, with 7 bases fitting TRBD1. With V trimmed by 4 bases and J by 8 bases, 1 base remained unmatched. The CDR3 extends over 11 amino acids. Looked up from germline, CDR1 is LNHDA and CDR2 is SQIVND (reference sequence). The CDR3: CASSRGQEAFF. CDR3 DNA: TGTGCCAGTAGTAGGGGACAGGAAGCTTTCTTT.

The chain joins TRBV14 to TRBJ2-1, with D unresolved. CDR3 size: 13 residues. From germline, CDR1 is SGHDN and CDR2 FVKESK. The ends were cut back, 2 bases at V and 7 bases at J, with 9 bases in the middle. The CDR3 bases are TGTGCCAGCAGCCAATCGCTAACAAATGAGCAGTTCTTC. Protein product: CASSQSLTNEQFF.

This rearrangement joins TRBV10-2 to TRBJ2-3, with 9 bases identical to TRBD2. V lost 10 bases and J lost 1; bases outside the gene matches: 9. CDR1 is WSHSY, CDR2 SAAADI, per germline. This CDR3 is built from 15 residues. CDR3 coding DNA: TGCGCCACCAGGGGGGTAGCGGGAGGCACAGATACGCAGTATTTT. It encodes CATRGVAGGTDTQYF.

The chain joins TRBV11-2 to TRBJ2-1, with TRBD1 identical over 7 bases. The CDR3 runs to 15 residues. Germline CDR1 is SGHAT and CDR2 is FQNNGV. The V segment lost 2 bases and the J segment 5 bases; nucleotides outside the gene matches: 6. The CDR3 DNA is TGTGCCAGCAGCTTACAACAGGGGAGCCACAATGAGCAGTTCTTC. This encodes CASSLQQGSHNEQFF.

V and J are TRBV4-1 and TRBJ2-5; 7 nucleotides agree with TRBD1. The CDR3 is 14 residues long. CDR1 and CDR2 from the germline V gene are MGHRA and YSYEKL. V dropped 0 bases and J dropped 5; count of bases not matched to a gene: 3. The CDR3: CASSQDRQGETQYF. CDR3 nucleotide sequence: TGCGCCAGCAGCCAAGATAGACAGGGTGAGACCCAGTACTTC.

V is TRBV5-4 and J is TRBJ2-7; 10 bases align to TRBD2. The germline CDR1 and CDR2 sequences are SGHNT and YYREEE (reference sequence). V lost 3 bases, J lost 2 bases, and 5 bases stayed unmatched. This CDR3 contains 15 residues. The CDR3 region is CASSWSSGGPYEQYF. The CDR3 DNA reads TGTGCCAGCAGCTGGTCTAGCGGGGGCCCCTACGAGCAGTACTTC.

In its sample, this clone was seen a few times. The rearrangement uses TRBV11-2 and TRBJ2-1; perhaps TRBD2 as D (5 bases). The V and J ends lost 4 bases and 7 bases respectively, with 17 bases between them. Germline V CDR1 and CDR2: SGHAT, FQNNGV. This CDR3 contains 15 residues. CDR3 coding DNA: TGTGCCAGCAGCTCTTGGGATTACCGACTAAATGAGCAGTTCTTC. It yields the protein CASSSWDYRLNEQFF. The full variable domain, completed using reference TRBV11-2 and TRBJ2-1, is EAGVAQSPRYKIIEKRQSVAFWCNPISGHATLYWYQQILGQGPKLLIQFQNNGVVDDSQLPKDRFSAERLKGVDSTLKIQPAKLEDSAVYLCASSSWDYRLNEQFFGPGTRLTVL.

This clone came up once. The chain combines TRBV11-2 with TRBJ1-5; a weak D match, TRBD1 (5 bases). The CDR3 runs to 14 residues. Trimming pared 5 bases from V and 11 bases from J, leaving 19 bases between. Germline V lookup: CDR1 SGHAT, CDR2 FQNNGV. The CDR3 loop is CASSLGDQRSAQHF. The CDR3 bases are TGTGCCAGCAGCCTAGGGGACCAAAGATCGGCCCAGCATTTT. Complete variable domain (other parts from reference TRBV11-2 and TRBJ1-5): EAGVAQSPRYKIIEKRQSVAFWCNPISGHATLYWYQQILGQGPKLLIQFQNNGVVDDSQLPKDRFSAERLKGVDSTLKIQPAKLEDSAVYLCASSLGDQRSAQHFGDGTRLSIL.

V and J are TRBV7-9 and TRBJ1-4; D is unresolved. The CDR3 is 14 residues long. The germline V gene encodes CDR1 SEHNR and CDR2 FQNEAQ (reference sequence). Between the trimmed V and J ends, which lost 3 bases and 8 bases, there was a span of 13 bases. For the CDR3, the DNA is TGTGCCAGCAGCTTGAGACTGAGCGGGGAAAAACTGTTTTTT. This translates into CASSLRLSGEKLFF.

The chain couples TRBV25-1 to TRBJ1-2; TRBD1 aligns across 9 bases. Germline V gene lookup returns CDR1 MGHDK and CDR2 SYGVNS. V gave up 5 bases and J gave up 4 bases; unmatched junction bases: 11. The CDR3 length is 16 residues. This CDR3 is CASSPPGGQGSYGYTF. The CDR3 DNA reads as TGTGCCAGCAGTCCCCCCGGGGGACAGGGCTCCTATGGCTACACCTTC.

The chain joins TRBV7-9 to TRBJ2-1; 11 nucleotides match TRBD2. The germline gives CDR1 SEHNR, CDR2 FQNEAQ (reference sequence). V lost 5 bases and J lost 5; bases outside the gene matches: 5. The length of the CDR3 is 15 residues. CDR3 nucleotides: TGTGCCAGCAGCCCAGGGACTAGCGGTGACAATGAGCAGTTCTTC. It is translated as CASSPGTSGDNEQFF.

The V call is TRBV5-1, the J call TRBJ2-2, with D possibly matching TRBD1 (6 bases). The length of the CDR3 is 16 residues. The ends were cut back, 4 bases at V and 0 bases at J, with 13 bases in the middle. Germline V CDR1 and CDR2: SGHRS, YFSETQ. The DNA of the CDR3 is TGCGCCAGCAGCCTGGGACATGGTCCGAACACCGGGGAGCTGTTTTTT. Translating it yields CASSLGHGPNTGELFF.

This clone was seen a few times. The CDR3 DNA is TGTGCCAGCGGGTTGAATGGAAACACCATATATTTT. As protein: CASGLNGNTIYF. This chain links TRBV7-3 with TRBJ1-3, with D unresolved. Germline V gene data show CDR1 as SGHTA and CDR2 as FQGTGA. The CDR3 loop spans 12 amino acids. Trimming removed 8 bases at V and 3 bases at J, with 8 bases between.

The V gene is TRBV6-9, the J gene TRBJ2-1; TRBD2 matches 7 bases. There are 13 residues in the CDR3. The J segment lost 8 bases and the V segment lost 6 bases, leaving 7 bases of the junction unmatched. The germline CDR1 and CDR2 sequences are MNHGY and SVAAGI. CDR3 protein: CASRTGLGDEQFF. The DNA for the CDR3 is TGTGCCAGCAGAACCGGACTAGGGGATGAGCAGTTCTTC.

V and J are TRBV7-8 and TRBJ2-5; unclear D gene. The CDR3 runs to 13 residues. Trimming took off 0 bases at V and 5 bases at J, with 7 bases between the two ends. Per the germline V gene, CDR1 is SGHVS and CDR2 is FQNEAQ. The CDR3 spells CASSLATQETQYF. CDR3 DNA sequence: TGTGCCAGCAGCTTAGCGACCCAGGAGACCCAGTACTTC. Combining the CDR3 with reference TRBV7-8 and TRBJ2-5 gives the whole variable domain GAGVSQSPRYKVAKRGQDVALRCDPISGHVSLFWYQQALGQGPEFLTYFQNEAQLDKSGLPSDRFFAERPEGSVSTLKIQRTQQEDSAVYLCASSLATQETQYFGPGTRLLVL.

On this clone itself: Other DNA sequences from this sample encode an identical CDR3 as well. This chain uses TRBV5-1 with TRBJ2-5, with D tentatively TRBD1 (7 bases). The length of the CDR3 is 15 residues. Germline lookup yields CDR1 SGHRS and CDR2 YFSETQ. V was shortened by 2 bases and J by 4 bases, with 15 bases between the two germline ends. CDR3 nucleotides: TGCGCCAGCAGCTTAGGGCAGGGGGGACTAGAGACCCAGTACTTC. Residues: CASSLGQGGLETQYF.

The J gene is TRBJ1-6, the V gene TRBV5-1; TRBD1 aligns across 9 bases. The CDR3 loop spans 15 amino acids. J gave up 7 bases and V 4 bases, and 6 bases lay outside the gene matches. CDR1 SGHRS and CDR2 YFSETQ come from the germline V gene. CDR3 amino acids: CASSVTGGGNSPLHF. Here the CDR3 DNA reads TGCGCCAGCAGCGTGACAGGGGGGGGAAATTCACCCCTCCACTTT.

The rearrangement links TRBV10-1 to TRBJ2-1; 12 bases align to TRBD1. Germline CDR1 is WNHNN and CDR2 is SYGVQD (reference sequence). Trimming at V came to 6 bases and at J to 0 bases, leaving 9 bases not matched to a gene. The length of the CDR3 is 18 residues. This chain's CDR3 is CASSSGQGAYSSYNEQFF. In DNA, the CDR3 is TGCGCCAGCAGCTCGGGACAGGGGGCCTATAGCTCCTACAATGAGCAGTTCTTC.

This chain joins TRBV9 and TRBJ1-1, with D possibly matching TRBD1 (5 bases). The CDR3 length is 16 residues. The V gene's germline CDR1 is SGDLS and CDR2 YYNGEE. V lost 0 bases and J lost 2, with 14 bases in between. The CDR3 DNA reads TGTGCCAGCAGCGTAGACCCAACAGGAATTAACACTGAAGCTTTCTTT. Its translation is CASSVDPTGINTEAFF.

This clone was seen only once. This chain connects TRBV28 to TRBJ1-2; maybe TRBD1 (5 bases). This CDR3 comprises 17 residues. Germline V CDR1 and CDR2: MDHEN, SYDVKM. V was shortened by 1 base and J by 4 bases, with 19 bases between the two germline ends. The CDR3 DNA reads as TGTGCCAGCAGTTTATATTTAGACGTTACAGGCCTCTATGGCTACACCTTC. This translates into CASSLYLDVTGLYGYTF.